This is a list of T cell receptor beta chains from one sample in a study of human T cells and chemical hapten exposure. TCRdb processed the RACE reads anew with MiXCR; each CDR3 protein has one entry. The sample shows approximately 71,000 distinct CDR3 sequences, over 7.5% of them seen only once. The source was whole blood, collected in connection with sensitization to the hapten diphenylcyclopropenone (DPC). The source is a woman aged 40 to 50 with alopecia areata. Some clones in this sample may be carry-over from other donors' samples. The CDR3 runs from the conserved cysteine through the conserved F or W. The order of the fields is clone size, CDR3 length, D gene, V gene, J gene, CDR3 protein, CDR3 DNA. A D gene is named only where the DNA matches it firmly. Only some rows state a clone size, as once, few, many or a class for expanded clones.

clone_size: many; cdr3_length: 17; d_call: -; v_call: TRBV21-1; j_call: TRBJ2-1; cdr3_aa: CASSIPDRAQGYNEQFF; cdr3_nt: TGTGCCAGCAGCATTCCCGACAGGGCTCAAGGGTACAATGAGCAGTTCTTC
clone_size: -; cdr3_length: 19; d_call: -; v_call: TRBV29-1; j_call: TRBJ1-1; cdr3_aa: CSVEDPQLSLKVGRTEAFF; cdr3_nt: TGCAGCGTTGAAGATCCACAATTGAGTCTTAAGGTAGGACGGACTGAAGCTTTCTTT
clone_size: many; cdr3_length: 13; d_call: -; v_call: TRBV24-1; j_call: TRBJ1-2; cdr3_aa: CATSDRVNYGYTF; cdr3_nt: TGTGCCACCAGTGATAGGGTCAACTATGGCTACACCTTC
clone_size: few; cdr3_length: 13; d_call: -; v_call: TRBV10-2; j_call: TRBJ2-1; cdr3_aa: CASSVGGYNEQFF; cdr3_nt: TGCGCCAGCAGTGTCGGGGGTTACAATGAGCAGTTCTTC
clone_size: many; cdr3_length: 15; d_call: TRBD2; v_call: TRBV2; j_call: TRBJ2-2; cdr3_aa: CASRSRGANTGELFF; cdr3_nt: TGTGCCAGCAGATCGCGGGGGGCGAACACCGGGGAGCTGTTTTTT
clone_size: many; cdr3_length: 16; d_call: -; v_call: TRBV2; j_call: TRBJ1-5; cdr3_aa: CASSAQGPWSNQPQHF; cdr3_nt: TGTGCCAGCAGCGCACAGGGCCCCTGGAGCAATCAGCCCCAGCATTTT
clone_size: -; cdr3_length: 13; d_call: -; v_call: TRBV29-1; j_call: TRBJ2-3; cdr3_aa: CSVEGSRTDTQYF; cdr3_nt: TGCAGCGTTGAAGGAAGTCGTACAGATACGCAGTATTTT
clone_size: few; cdr3_length: 15; d_call: -; v_call: TRBV6-5; j_call: TRBJ2-2; cdr3_aa: CASSRQGFGTGELFF; cdr3_nt: TGTGCCAGCAGCCGACAAGGGTTTGGCACCGGGGAGCTGTTTTTT
clone_size: -; cdr3_length: 14; d_call: TRBD1; v_call: TRBV19; j_call: TRBJ2-7; cdr3_aa: CASSSRQGAWEQYF; cdr3_nt: TGTGCCAGTAGTAGCAGACAGGGGGCCTGGGAGCAGTACTTC
clone_size: many; cdr3_length: 14; d_call: TRBD2; v_call: TRBV18; j_call: TRBJ2-1; cdr3_aa: CASTRTSGYNEQFF; cdr3_nt: TGTGCCAGCACACGGACTAGCGGCTACAATGAGCAGTTCTTC
clone_size: many; cdr3_length: 13; d_call: TRBD2; v_call: TRBV7-2; j_call: TRBJ2-7; cdr3_aa: CASSSLAAYEQYF; cdr3_nt: TGTGCCAGCAGCTCTCTAGCGGCCTACGAGCAGTACTTC
clone_size: -; cdr3_length: 17; d_call: -; v_call: TRBV7-2; j_call: TRBJ2-6; cdr3_aa: CASSLELAGSGANVLTF; cdr3_nt: TGTGCCAGCAGCTTAGAGCTCGCGGGCTCTGGGGCCAACGTCCTGACTTTC